These T cell receptor beta chains were read from a single sample in a study of cytomegalovirus exposure and HLA in healthy donors. Clones were sequenced by immunoSEQ multiplex PCR, and TCRdb holds only the in-frame ones, with some missing. This table holds about 160,000 clones, about three quarters found once. The specimen sequenced was PBMCs. The receptor source for this set is a woman aged 45 to 65 in good health and CMV-seropositive. Both conserved end residues are part of each CDR3. D genes are given only for firm matches. Size is stated for part of the rows, as once, few or many counts, or as a class when the clone is expanded.

clone_size,cdr3_length,j_call,d_call,v_call,cdr3_aa,cdr3_nt
NA,13,TRBJ1-1,TRBD1,TRBV2,CASSVQGPTEAFF,TGTGCCAGCAGTGTACAGGGGCCCACTGAAGCTTTCTTT
NA,15,TRBJ2-3,TRBD2,TRBV5-8,CASSWERGFADTQYF,TGTGCCAGCAGCTGGGAGCGGGGGTTTGCAGATACGCAGTATTTT
once,11,TRBJ1-2,NA,TRBV5-1,CLRSKGREDTF,TGCTTAAGGTCCAAGGGGCGGGAAGACACCTTC
NA,14,TRBJ1-4,NA,TRBV2,CASISLPGAGKLFF,TGTGCCAGCATATCACTCCCCGGTGCGGGGAAACTGTTTTTT
NA,13,TRBJ2-5,TRBD1,TRBV10-3,CAINGQDQETQYF,TGTGCCATCAATGGACAGGACCAAGAGACCCAGTACTTC
NA,15,TRBJ1-5,NA,TRBV30,CAWRRSGEGNQPQHF,TGTGCCTGGAGAAGGTCAGGGGAAGGCAATCAGCCCCAGCATTTT
once,15,TRBJ1-5,TRBD1,TRBV18,CASSPSDRGGQPQHF,TGTGCCAGCTCACCCTCGGACAGGGGTGGGCAGCCCCAGCATTTT
NA,13,TRBJ2-1,NA,TRBV27,CASHRSAYNEQFF,TGTGCCAGTCACAGATCCGCTTACAATGAGCAGTTCTTC
few,14,TRBJ1-6,TRBD1,TRBV7-2,CASRTGTGGSPLHF,TGTGCCAGCAGGACAGGGACAGGGGGTTCACCCCTCCACTTT
NA,11,TRBJ2-7,NA,TRBV30,CAGTRNYEQYF,TGTGCCGGGACGAGAAACTACGAGCAGTACTTC
NA,14,TRBJ2-7,NA,TRBV15,CATRGGGRTYEQYF,TGTGCCACGCGTGGGGGCGGGAGAACCTACGAGCAGTACTTC
NA,15,TRBJ1-3,TRBD1,TRBV6-5,CASSSTGLSGNTIYF,TGTGCCAGCAGTTCGACAGGGCTCTCTGGAAACACCATATATTTT
NA,16,TRBJ1-2,NA,TRBV4-1,CASSPQEIVEFYGYTF,TGCGCCAGCAGCCCACAGGAGATCGTGGAGTTCTATGGCTACACCTTC
few,14,TRBJ1-2,NA,TRBV2,CASSELGRNYGYTF,TGTGCCAGCAGTGAACTCGGCAGGAACTATGGCTACACCTTC
NA,15,TRBJ2-1,TRBD2,TRBV10-1,CASSESGIGRNEQFF,TGCGCCAGCAGTGAGAGCGGGATCGGGCGCAATGAGCAGTTCTTC
once,13,TRBJ2-5,NA,TRBV7-9,CASSFSGQETQYF,TGTGCCAGCAGCTTTAGCGGCCAAGAGACCCAGTACTTC
NA,18,TRBJ2-7,NA,TRBV5-6,CASSLVGGAGTGLYEQYF,TGTGCCAGCAGCTTGGTTGGGGGCGCAGGAACTGGACTCTACGAGCAGTACTTC
NA,10,TRBJ2-7,NA,TRBV20-1,CSASNSEQYF,TGCAGTGCTAGCAACAGCGAGCAGTACTTC
once,14,TRBJ2-5,NA,TRBV10-3,CAISDNSGQETQYF,TGTGCCATCAGTGATAACAGCGGGCAAGAGACCCAGTACTTC
NA,15,TRBJ1-3,NA,TRBV6-5,CASIPRGRSGNTIYF,TGTGCCAGCATACCCAGGGGACGCTCTGGAAACACCATATATTTT
NA,14,TRBJ1-4,NA,TRBV27,CASSLLGLHEKLFF,TGTGCCAGCAGTTTATTGGGACTACATGAAAAACTGTTTTTT
NA,14,TRBJ2-5,NA,TRBV19,CASSIARGQETQYF,TGTGCCAGTAGTATTGCCAGGGGACAAGAGACCCAGTACTTC
NA,15,TRBJ1-1,NA,TRBV15,CATSIGVQAGTEAFF,TGTGCCACCAGCATTGGGGTGCAGGCGGGGACTGAAGCTTTCTTT
NA,13,TRBJ2-7,NA,TRBV28,CASSRSQSTGQYF,TGTGCCAGCAGTAGGAGCCAGAGTACGGGGCAGTACTTC
NA,14,TRBJ1-2,NA,TRBV15,CATSRDGRDYGYTF,TGTGCCACCAGCAGAGATGGCAGGGACTATGGCTACACCTTC
NA,16,TRBJ1-2,NA,TRBV9,CASSVEPTDDSYGYTF,TGTGCCAGCAGCGTAGAGCCCACCGATGACAGCTATGGCTACACCTTC
NA,18,TRBJ1-2,NA,TRBV18,CASSPSAGQGRPQGGYTF,TGTGCCAGCTCACCATCAGCCGGTCAGGGTCGCCCTCAGGGAGGCTACACCTTC
NA,17,TRBJ1-3,TRBD1,TRBV9,CASSVGTGEGSGNTIYF,TGTGCCAGCAGCGTAGGGACAGGGGAGGGCTCTGGAAACACCATATATTTT
NA,16,TRBJ2-3,TRBD2,TRBV7-9,CASSPGLAGRTDTQYF,TGTGCCAGCAGCCCCGGACTAGCGGGACGCACAGATACGCAGTATTTT
NA,16,TRBJ1-6,NA,TRBV10-3,CAISGDTPGNNSPLHF,TGTGCCATCAGTGGGGACACGCCGGGGAATAATTCACCCCTCCACTTT
NA,15,TRBJ1-2,TRBD1,TRBV14,CASSRGTGVDYGYTF,TGTGCCAGCAGCCGGGGGACAGGGGTAGACTATGGCTACACCTTC
NA,13,TRBJ1-5,NA,TRBV2,CASNREVDQPQHF,TGTGCCAGCAACAGGGAAGTAGATCAGCCCCAGCATTTT
NA,17,TRBJ1-6,TRBD1,TRBV2,CASRVGGGGMWSSPLHF,TGTGCCAGCCGCGTAGGGGGCGGCGGAATGTGGAGTTCACCCCTCCACTTT
NA,17,TRBJ1-1,NA,TRBV28,CASSRAVTGRLRLEAFF,TGTGCCAGCAGCCGCGCCGTCACAGGCCGGCTAAGACTCGAAGCTTTCTTT
NA,14,TRBJ2-2,NA,TRBV10-3,CAIGGGTNTGELFF,TGTGCCATCGGGGGCGGAACGAACACCGGGGAGCTGTTTTTT
NA,12,TRBJ2-3,TRBD2,TRBV5-4,CASSLNSREGYF,TGTGCCAGCAGCTTGAACTCCCGGGAGGGGTATTTT
NA,15,TRBJ2-6,NA,TRBV7-6,CASSMTDSGANVLTF,TGTGCCAGCAGCATGACAGACTCTGGGGCCAACGTCCTGACTTTC
NA,14,TRBJ2-7,NA,TRBV2,CASNERQGLGEQYF,TGTGCCAGCAATGAAAGGCAGGGGCTAGGGGAGCAGTACTTC
NA,14,TRBJ2-5,TRBD1,TRBV5-1,CASRPLTGAETQYF,TGCGCCAGCAGACCACTGACAGGGGCAGAGACCCAGTACTTC
NA,14,TRBJ2-7,TRBD2,TRBV6-6,CASSRTSGRFEQYF,TGTGCCAGCAGTCGGACTAGCGGGAGATTTGAGCAGTACTTC
few,16,TRBJ2-1,TRBD1,TRBV2,CASRTMGQGKYNEQFF,TGTGCCAGCAGAACGATGGGACAGGGGAAATACAATGAGCAGTTCTTC
NA,16,TRBJ1-1,NA,TRBV19,CASSIGRGTLNTEAFF,TGTGCCAGTAGTATTGGGCGAGGGACTCTGAACACTGAAGCTTTCTTC
NA,15,TRBJ1-2,NA,TRBV11-2,CASSLGATGNYGYTF,TGTGCCAGCAGCTTAGGGGCCACGGGGAACTATGGCTACACCTTC
NA,15,TRBJ2-3,NA,TRBV7-2,CASSLSGSSTDTQYF,TGTGCCAGCAGCCTTAGCGGAAGTAGCACAGATACGCAGTATTTT
NA,13,TRBJ1-5,NA,TRBV2,CASKADSDQPQHF,TGTGCCAGCAAAGCCGACAGTGATCAGCCCCAGCATTTT
NA,17,TRBJ1-3,NA,TRBV7-8,CASSLTYTGTSGNTIYF,TGTGCCAGCAGCTTAACGTATACAGGCACCTCTGGAAACACCATATATTTT
NA,13,TRBJ1-1,NA,TRBV9,CASTAGPSGEAFF,TGTGCCAGCACCGCAGGGCCGTCGGGTGAAGCTTTCTTT
NA,15,TRBJ2-7,TRBD1,TRBV30,CAWSRGTGGWDEQYF,TGTGCCTGGAGTCGGGGGACAGGGGGTTGGGACGAGCAGTACTTC